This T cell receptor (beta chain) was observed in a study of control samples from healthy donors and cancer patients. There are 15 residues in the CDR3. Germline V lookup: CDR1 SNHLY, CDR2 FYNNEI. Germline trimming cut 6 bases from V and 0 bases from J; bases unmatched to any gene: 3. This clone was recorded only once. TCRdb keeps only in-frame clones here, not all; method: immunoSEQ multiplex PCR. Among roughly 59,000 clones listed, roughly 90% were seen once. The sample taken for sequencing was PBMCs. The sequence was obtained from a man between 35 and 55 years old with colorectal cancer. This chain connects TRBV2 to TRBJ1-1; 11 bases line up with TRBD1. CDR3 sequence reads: CASRDRGRMNTEAFF. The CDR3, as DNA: TGTGCCAGCAGGGACAGGGGGCGCATGAACACTGAAGCTTTCTTT.